This T cell receptor (beta chain) was identified during a study of beta chain features in type 1 diabetes. General observations from the study: Naive, central memory and regulatory TCRB repertoires appeared more similar among patients than healthy donors.

About this clone: The antigen is not known. One end of the junction does not line up with germline, which may come from a read error.

The length of the CDR3 is 14 residues. Looked up from germline, CDR1 is SSHAT and CDR2 is FNYEAQ (reference sequence). Expressed TCRB transcripts got sequenced, as all isolated RNA was reverse transcribed. The protocol was immunoSEQ multiplex PCR, while the TCRdb copy is restricted to in-frame clones and leaves out a portion. The data show some 63,000 clones, with about 61% seen just once and roughly 2.2% held by the top ten. The rearrangement joins TRBV7-7 to TRBJ2-5; 7 bases are a match to TRBD1. The origin of this receptor is a woman under 30 in good health. Sequencing used Tregs from blood. The CDR3 region is CASSLGTEQETQYF. As DNA, the CDR3 is TGTGCTAGCAGCTTAGGGACAGAACAAGAGACCCAGTACTTC.